The 24 T cell receptor beta chains in this list originate from one sample, sequenced in a study of CD4 T cells in relation to SARS-CoV-2 and coronaviruses. The unexposed donors gave CD4+ T cells in about 2011-2019, prior to COVID-19. The repertoire was sequenced with immunoSEQ multiplex PCR; TCRdb's copy has only in-frame clones and lacks some. The repertoire holds around 70,000 clones, about 89% seen once, with 1.6% in the top ten. The sequencing input was memory CD4+ T cells from PBMCs. The receptors come from a human donor in good health.

This chain connects TRBV11-3 to TRBJ2-3; no clear D. Trimming stripped 4 bases from V and 5 bases from J, with 10 bases between. This CDR3 region has 13 residues. The germline gives CDR1 SGHNT, CDR2 YENEEA. CDR3 sequence reads: CASSSHQGDTQYF. CDR3 DNA sequence: TGTGCCAGCAGCTCTCATCAAGGAGATACGCAGTATTTT.

This clone was counted once. V is TRBV7-3 and J is TRBJ1-5; D not certain. Germline V CDR1 and CDR2: SGHTA, FQGTGA. The CDR3 is made up of 16 amino acids. V lost 1 base and J 3 bases, leaving 13 bases between the germline ends. The CDR3: CASSLSFGNFNQPQHF. The CDR3 coding sequence is TGTGCCAGCAGCTTAAGTTTCGGGAATTTCAATCAGCCCCAGCATTTT. Drawing the rest from reference TRBV7-3 and TRBJ1-5, the complete variable domain is GAGVSQTPSNKVTEKGKYVELRCDPISGHTALYWYRQSLGQGPEFLIYFQGTGAADDSGLPNDRFFAVRPEGSVSTLKIQRTERGDSAVYLCASSLSFGNFNQPQHFGDGTRLSIL.

The V gene is TRBV7-8, the J gene TRBJ2-7, with D perhaps being TRBD1 or TRBD2 (5 bases each). The germline gives CDR1 SGHVS, CDR2 FQNEAQ. The CDR3 length is 15 residues. V lost 4 bases and J lost 3, with 16 bases in between. The CDR3 here is CASSSWVGAGYEQYF. As DNA, the CDR3 is TGTGCCAGCAGCTCCTGGGTTGGGGCGGGCTACGAGCAGTACTTC.

This sequence joins TRBV4-1 and TRBJ1-1, with TRBD1 as a possible D gene (6 bases). Trimming removed 1 base from V and 11 bases from J, with 17 bases in between. Germline V gives CDR1 MGHRA, CDR2 YSYEKL. The CDR3 totals 14 residues. In nucleotides, the CDR3 is TGCGCCAGCAGCCAAGGGGGTGGAGGGGGTAAGGCTTTCTTT. Translating it yields CASSQGGGGGKAFF.

The chain employs TRBV30 and TRBJ1-4, with D hard to call. This CDR3 region has 12 residues. The V end lost 1 base, the J end lost 5 bases, and 5 bases lay between the germline ends. Germline V gene data show CDR1 as GTSNPN and CDR2 as SVGIG (reference sequence). CDR3 nucleotide sequence: TGTGCCTGGAGTGAAATAAATGAAAAACTGTTTTTT. Its protein product is CAWSEINEKLFF.

V and J are TRBV7-9 and TRBJ1-1, with D unresolved. V was pared by 8 bases and J by 3 bases, with 13 bases between. In germline, CDR1 is SEHNR, CDR2 FQNEAQ (reference sequence). The CDR3 is 13 amino acids. The CDR3 region is CASHLNEDTEAFF. The CDR3 DNA follows: TGTGCCAGCCATCTTAATGAGGACACTGAAGCTTTCTTT.

The chain carries TRBV5-1 and TRBJ2-3; 10 bases are a match to TRBD2. The germline CDR1 and CDR2 sequences are SGHRS and YFSETQ. The CDR3 has 16 residues. J lost 2 bases, V lost 4 bases, and 7 bases had no gene match. Here the CDR3 DNA reads TGCGCCAGCAGCCCCGAAGCGGGAGGGCCCACAGATACGCAGTATTTT. Amino acid sequence: CASSPEAGGPTDTQYF.

This chain uses TRBV2 with TRBJ2-7; 10 bases are shared with TRBD1. The CDR3 is 12 residues long. The V segment lost 9 bases and the J segment 2 bases; nucleotides outside the gene matches: 1. Germline V gene data show CDR1 as SNHLY and CDR2 as FYNNEI. The DNA of the CDR3 is TGTGCCAGTGGACAGGGGGCCTACGAGCAGTACTTC. Protein sequence: CASGQGAYEQYF. Filled out from reference TRBV2 and TRBJ2-7, the complete variable domain reads EPEVTQTPSHQVTQMGQEVILRCVPISNHLYFYWYRQILGQKVEFLVSFYNNEISEKSEIFDDQFSVERPDGSNFTLKIRSTKLEDSAMYFCASGQGAYEQYFGPGTRLTVT.

This clone has just a few counts. The J gene is TRBJ1-6, the V gene TRBV3-1 (or the pseudogene TRBV3-2); D is undetermined. The CDR3 runs to 13 residues. The V end was cut by 4 bases, the J end by 7 bases, with 8 bases between. Germline CDR1 and CDR2: LGHDT and YNNKEL (reference sequence). CDR3 protein: CASSPQPNSPLHF. CDR3 sequence (DNA): TGTGCCAGCAGCCCCCAACCCAATTCACCCCTCCACTTT.

The chain employs TRBV6-1 and TRBJ2-5, with D unresolved. With 7 bases removed from V and 1 base from J, the gap between germline ends came to 13 bases. Germline V gives CDR1 MNHNS, CDR2 SASEGT. The CDR3 spans 14 residues. DNA of the CDR3: TGTGCCAGCAATGCCTGGGGTGGCCAAGAGACCCAGTACTTC. This translates into CASNAWGGQETQYF.

This chain uses TRBV5-1 with TRBJ2-5; tentative D call: TRBD1 (6 bases). Germline V gives CDR1 SGHRS, CDR2 YFSETQ. This CDR3 has 15 residues. The germline V and J ends were trimmed by 4 bases and 3 bases, with 16 bases remaining between them. CDR3 residues: CASSLGARVEETQYF. CDR3 nucleotides: TGCGCCAGCAGCCTGGGGGCCCGGGTTGAAGAGACCCAGTACTTC. Combining the CDR3 with reference TRBV5-1 and TRBJ2-5 gives the whole variable domain KAGVTQTPRYLIKTRGQQVTLSCSPISGHRSVSWYQQTPGQGLQFLFEYFSETQRNKGNFPGRFSGRQFSNSRSEMNVSTLELGDSALYLCASSLGARVEETQYFGPGTRLLVL.

The CDR3, as DNA: TGTGCCAGCAGTTTAGCATCGAGGAACACCGGGGAGCTGTTTTTT. It encodes CASSLASRNTGELFF. This sequence joins TRBV28 and TRBJ2-2; D gene unclear. Germline values: CDR1 MDHEN, CDR2 SYDVKM. Trimming cost V 2 bases and J 1 base, with 8 bases left between them. The CDR3 has 15 amino acids.

The chain recombines TRBV5-6 with TRBJ2-5; the D gene is possibly TRBD1 (6 bases). Deletions cut 4 bases from V and 1 base from J, with 20 bases between. The CDR3 runs to 17 residues. From germline, CDR1 is SGHDT and CDR2 YYEEEE. The CDR3 region has the DNA TGTGCCAGCAGCCCCCCCGGGACAACAATAATCCAAGAGACCCAGTACTTC. Translation gives CASSPPGTTIIQETQYF.

The chain joins TRBV2 to TRBJ1-2, with a possible D match to TRBD1 (6 bases). CDR3 length: 14 residues. Germline V CDR1 and CDR2: SNHLY, FYNNEI. V gave up 4 bases and J gave up 2 bases, with 11 bases separating them. In nucleotides, the CDR3 is TGTGCCAGCAGTGGGGGACAATACAACTATGGCTACACCTTC. Protein sequence: CASSGGQYNYGYTF.

The chain is built from TRBV7-8 and TRBJ1-2, with a possible D match to TRBD1 (5 bases). The CDR3 has 15 residues. Germline CDR1 and CDR2: SGHVS and FQNEAQ. V was cut by 3 bases and J by 5 bases, with 16 bases left in between. The chain's CDR3 is CASSFIRQGGYGYTF. Here the CDR3 DNA reads TGTGCCAGCAGCTTCATTCGGCAGGGAGGATATGGCTACACCTTC.

This chain links TRBV19 with TRBJ2-3; 8 nucleotides agree with TRBD2. The CDR3 extends over 14 amino acids. With V trimmed by 6 bases and J by 4 bases, 6 bases remained unmatched. Germline V gene data show CDR1 as LNHDA and CDR2 as SQIVND (reference sequence). CDR3 amino acids: CASSTSGGSDTQYF. DNA of the CDR3: TGTGCCAGTAGCACCTCGGGGGGGTCAGATACGCAGTATTTT.

The chain joins TRBV7-9 to TRBJ1-5, with D possibly TRBD1 on 5 matching bases. CDR1 and CDR2 (germline): SEHNR, FQNEAQ (reference sequence). V was trimmed by 4 bases and J by 3 bases, leaving 13 bases between them. There are 15 residues in the CDR3. For the CDR3, the DNA is TGTGCCAGCAGCTCTTACCAGGGAGACAATCAGCCCCAGCATTTT. Protein: CASSSYQGDNQPQHF. The variable domain in full, completed from reference TRBV7-9 and TRBJ1-5, reads DTGVSQNPRHKITKRGQNVTFRCDPISEHNRLYWYRQTLGQGPEFLTYFQNEAQLEKSRLLSDRFSAERPKGSFSTLEIQRTEQGDSAMYLCASSSYQGDNQPQHFGDGTRLSIL.

The chain employs TRBV2 and TRBJ1-6; perhaps TRBD1 as D (5 bases). The CDR3 contains 14 residues. The ends were cut back, 8 bases at V and 7 bases at J, with 15 bases in the middle. Germline CDR1 is SNHLY and CDR2 is FYNNEI. CDR3 sequence: CASSPGRGNSPLHF. CDR3 DNA: TGTGCCAGCTCCCCGGGACGGGGAAATTCACCCCTCCACTTT.

V and J are TRBV28 and TRBJ2-5; TRBD1 agrees at 12 bases. CDR3 length: 15 amino acids. Germline CDR1 and CDR2: MDHEN and SYDVKM. V dropped 6 bases and J dropped 8; count of bases not matched to a gene: 10. The CDR3 DNA reads TGTGCCAGCAGACCCGGGACAGGGGGCACCCCTACCCAGTACTTC. It yields the protein CASRPGTGGTPTQYF. Variable domain in full (rest from reference TRBV28 and TRBJ2-5): DVKVTQSSRYLVKRTGEKVFLECVQDMDHENMFWYRQDPGLGLRLIYFSYDVKMKEKGDIPEGYSVSREKKERFSLILESASTNQTSMYLCASRPGTGGTPTQYFGPGTRLLVL.

V usage is TRBV7-2 and J usage is TRBJ2-3; D is uncertain. The V and J ends lost 1 base and 5 bases respectively, with 4 bases between them. The CDR3 runs to 12 residues. Germline V gene lookup returns CDR1 SGHTA and CDR2 FQGNSA. This CDR3 reads CASSLDGDTQYF. The CDR3 DNA reads TGTGCCAGCAGCTTAGACGGAGATACGCAGTATTTT.

This rearrangement joins TRBV7-3 to TRBJ2-5, with D possibly TRBD2 on 6 matching bases. The V gene's germline CDR1 is SGHTA and CDR2 FQGTGA. The V gene lost 5 bases and the J gene lost 5 bases, with 12 bases spanning the gap. This CDR3 region has 13 residues. CDR3 protein: CASSRTSHETQYF. CDR3 in DNA: TGTGCCAGCAGCCGTACTAGCCATGAGACCCAGTACTTC.

The genes are TRBV7-3 and TRBJ1-4, with D perhaps matching TRBD1 (6 bases). Germline V CDR1 and CDR2: SGHTA, FQGTGA. V was clipped by 3 bases and J by 7 bases, with 15 bases between them. The CDR3 is made up of 15 amino acids. CDR3 bases: TGTGCCAGCAGCTTGCAAGGGGGGGCCGGTGAAAAACTGTTTTTT. Its translation: CASSLQGGAGEKLFF.

The genes are TRBV7-9 and TRBJ2-1; no clear D gene. V was cut by 3 bases and J by 9 bases, with 12 bases left in between. The CDR3 extends over 13 amino acids. CDR1 is SEHNR, CDR2 FQNEAQ, per germline (reference sequence). The CDR3 region is CASSFTDFSEQFF. CDR3 DNA: TGTGCCAGCAGCTTCACCGACTTCAGTGAGCAGTTCTTC.

The V and J genes are TRBV18 and TRBJ1-6; no firm D call. The CDR3 consists of 14 residues. Germline values: CDR1 KGHSH, CDR2 LQKENI. The germline V and J ends were trimmed by 4 bases and 7 bases, with 11 bases remaining between them. This CDR3 is CASSLVAPNSPLHF. CDR3 in DNA: TGTGCCAGCTCACTTGTTGCCCCAAATTCACCCCTCCACTTT.